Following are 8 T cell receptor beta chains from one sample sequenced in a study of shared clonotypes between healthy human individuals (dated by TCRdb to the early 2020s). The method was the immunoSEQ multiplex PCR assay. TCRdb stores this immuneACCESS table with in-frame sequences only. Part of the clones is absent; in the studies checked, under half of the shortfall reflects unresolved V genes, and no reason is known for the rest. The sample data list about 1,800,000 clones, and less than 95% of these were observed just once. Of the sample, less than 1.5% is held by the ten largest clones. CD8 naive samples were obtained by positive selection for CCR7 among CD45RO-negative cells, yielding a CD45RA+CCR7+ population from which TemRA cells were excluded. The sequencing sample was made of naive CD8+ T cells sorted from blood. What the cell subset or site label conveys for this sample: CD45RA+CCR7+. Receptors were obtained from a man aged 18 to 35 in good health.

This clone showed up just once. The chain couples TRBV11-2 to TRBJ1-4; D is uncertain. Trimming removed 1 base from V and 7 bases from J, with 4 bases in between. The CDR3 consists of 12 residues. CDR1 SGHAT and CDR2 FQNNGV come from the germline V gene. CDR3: CASSLAGEKLFF. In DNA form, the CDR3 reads TGTGCCAGCAGCTTAGCAGGTGAAAAACTGTTTTTT.

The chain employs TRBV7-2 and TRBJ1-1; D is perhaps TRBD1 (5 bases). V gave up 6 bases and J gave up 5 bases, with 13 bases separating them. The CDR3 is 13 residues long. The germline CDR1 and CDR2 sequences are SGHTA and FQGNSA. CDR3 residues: CASRGTAGTEAFF. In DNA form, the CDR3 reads TGTGCCAGCAGGGGAACAGCAGGGACTGAAGCTTTCTTT.

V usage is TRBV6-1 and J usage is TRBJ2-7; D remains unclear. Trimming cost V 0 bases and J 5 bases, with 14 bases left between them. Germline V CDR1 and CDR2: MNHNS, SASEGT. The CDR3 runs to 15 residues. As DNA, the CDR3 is TGTGCCAGCAGTGAAGCACCACCGCTCTCTCACGAGCAGTACTTC. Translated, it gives CASSEAPPLSHEQYF.

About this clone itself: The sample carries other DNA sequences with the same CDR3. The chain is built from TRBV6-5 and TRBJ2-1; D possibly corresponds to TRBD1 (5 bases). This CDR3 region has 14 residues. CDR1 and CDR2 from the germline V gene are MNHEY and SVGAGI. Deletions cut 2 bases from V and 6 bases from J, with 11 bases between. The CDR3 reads CASSYGQGGNEQFF. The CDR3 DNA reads TGTGCCAGCAGTTACGGTCAGGGCGGCAATGAGCAGTTCTTC.

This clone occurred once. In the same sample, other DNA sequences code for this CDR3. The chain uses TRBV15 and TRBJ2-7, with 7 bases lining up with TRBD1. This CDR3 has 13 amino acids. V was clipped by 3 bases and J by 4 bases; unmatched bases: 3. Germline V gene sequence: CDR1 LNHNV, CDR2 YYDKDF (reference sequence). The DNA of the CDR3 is TGTGCCACCAGCAGGGACAGGCGGTACGAGCAGTACTTC. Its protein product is CATSRDRRYEQYF.

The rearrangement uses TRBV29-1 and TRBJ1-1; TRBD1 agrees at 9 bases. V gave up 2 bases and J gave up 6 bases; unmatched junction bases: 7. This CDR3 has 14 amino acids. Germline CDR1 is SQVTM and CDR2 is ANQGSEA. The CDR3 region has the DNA TGCAGCGTTGAATTAGGGACAGGGCAATCTGAAGCTTTCTTT. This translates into CSVELGTGQSEAFF.

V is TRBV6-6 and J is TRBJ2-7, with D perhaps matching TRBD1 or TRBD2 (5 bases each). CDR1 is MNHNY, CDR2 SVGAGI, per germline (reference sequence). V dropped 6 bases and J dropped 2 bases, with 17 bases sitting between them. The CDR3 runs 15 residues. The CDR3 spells CASRAKGRGAYEQYF. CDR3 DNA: TGTGCCAGCAGAGCAAAGGGGAGAGGGGCCTACGAGCAGTACTTC.

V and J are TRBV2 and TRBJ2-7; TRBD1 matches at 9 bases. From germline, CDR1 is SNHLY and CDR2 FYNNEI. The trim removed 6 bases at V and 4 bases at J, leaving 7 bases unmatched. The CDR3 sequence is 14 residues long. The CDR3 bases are TGTGCCAGCAGAGAGGGACAGGGTGTGTACGAGCAGTACTTC. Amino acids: CASREGQGVYEQYF.